The clone carrying this T cell receptor beta chain is labeled medium-sized. Its antigen is unknown. The sample originates from a study of T cell responses to AZD1222 COVID-19 vaccine. Findings and limits, study-wide: Epitopes outside B.1.351 and B.1.1.7 mutated regions reportedly drew nearly half of spike TCRs. An increase in Spike-specific TCR breadth and depth was observed after two AZD1222 doses. Donors were mostly white British, more females; clonal diversity possibly underestimated.

This CDR3 has 15 residues. The germline CDR1 and CDR2 sequences are SGHVS and FNYEAQ. The V end was cut by 2 bases, the J end by 1 base, with 11 bases between. Pooling of second doses given at about 4 or about 12 weeks was done. The data were produced by immunoSEQ multiplex PCR, yet TCRdb's version contains in-frame clones alone and is incomplete. The data show about 120,000 clones, 70% to 90% seen once. This specimen was peripheral blood, taken 28 days after the second AZD1222 dose. The V and J genes are TRBV7-6 and TRBJ1-2; no firm D call. The TCR sequence derives from an adult who received the AZD1222 COVID-19 vaccine. The CDR3 DNA sequence: TGTGCCAGCAGCTTACATCACCGTCTTAACTATGGCTACACCTTC. Amino acid sequence: CASSLHHRLNYGYTF.